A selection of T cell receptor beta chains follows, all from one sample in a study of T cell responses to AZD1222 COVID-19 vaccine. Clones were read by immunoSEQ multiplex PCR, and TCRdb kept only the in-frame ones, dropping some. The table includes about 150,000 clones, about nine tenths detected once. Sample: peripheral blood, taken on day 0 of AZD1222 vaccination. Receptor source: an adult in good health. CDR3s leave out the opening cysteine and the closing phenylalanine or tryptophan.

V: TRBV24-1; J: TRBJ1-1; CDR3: ATSEDRMNTEAF
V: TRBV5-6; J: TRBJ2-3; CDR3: ASSRLRTDTQY
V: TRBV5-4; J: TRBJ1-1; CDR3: ASSLRGADTEAF
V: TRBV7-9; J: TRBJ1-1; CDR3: ASSLPPRGELTEAF
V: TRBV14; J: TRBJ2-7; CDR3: ASSQVAGGSLN
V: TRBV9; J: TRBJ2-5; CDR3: ASSVGGAGTQETQY
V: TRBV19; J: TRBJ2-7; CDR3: ASSARHLSYEQY
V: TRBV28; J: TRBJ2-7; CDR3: ASSWTGVSEEQY
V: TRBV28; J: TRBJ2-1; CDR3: ASSSLVTSYNEQF
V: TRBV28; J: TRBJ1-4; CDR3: ASSVPGEEEKLF
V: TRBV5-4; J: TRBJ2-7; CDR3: ASSLELAGTYEQY
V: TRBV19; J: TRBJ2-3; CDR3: AVGDPSYTDTQY
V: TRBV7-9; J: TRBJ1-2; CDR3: ASSFAGSHLVNYGYT
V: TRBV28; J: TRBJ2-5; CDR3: ASSLIGNRAAQETQY
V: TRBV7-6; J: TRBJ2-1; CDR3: ASSLAQQDNEQF
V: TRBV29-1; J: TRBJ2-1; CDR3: SVDVRKDNEQF
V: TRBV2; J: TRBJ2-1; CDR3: ASSALTEGVIEQF
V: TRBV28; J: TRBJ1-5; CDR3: ASYQGNSNQPQH
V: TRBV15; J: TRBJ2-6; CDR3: ATSESQGTGANVLT
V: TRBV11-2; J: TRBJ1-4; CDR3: ASSRRVREKLF
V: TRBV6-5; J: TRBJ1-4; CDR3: ASSPMRGSNEKLF
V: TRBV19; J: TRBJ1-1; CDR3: ASSIEAGGTEAF